A selection of T cell receptor beta chains follows, all from one sample in a study of cytomegalovirus exposure and HLA in healthy donors. Sequenced by immunoSEQ multiplex PCR; TCRdb stores in-frame clones only, minus some. The table records approximately 100,000 clones, around 80% of them present only once. The sequenced material came from PBMCs. These receptors came from a female donor in good health and CMV-seropositive. Each CDR3 is given with its conserved first and last residue. A D gene is named only where the DNA matches it firmly. Clone size, where shown, is once, few, many, or a class for clones that have expanded.

V gene	D gene	clone size	J gene	CDR3 protein	CDR3 DNA
TRBV28	TRBD1	NA	TRBJ1-5	CASSSYATGGVSNQPQHF	TGTGCCAGCAGTTCCTACGCCACAGGGGGAGTTAGCAATCAGCCCCAGCATTTT
TRBV30	NA	NA	TRBJ1-1	CAWSPPGLSSNTEAFF	TGTGCCTGGAGTCCCCCGGGACTATCATCGAACACTGAAGCTTTCTTT
TRBV6-1	TRBD1	NA	TRBJ2-7	CATQQQGAISYEQYF	TGTGCCACCCAGCAACAGGGGGCAATCTCCTACGAGCAGTACTTC
TRBV5-4	TRBD1	NA	TRBJ1-2	CASSLAGGTVNYGYTF	TGTGCCAGCAGCTTGGCCGGCGGGACAGTGAACTATGGCTACACCTTC
TRBV6-5	NA	NA	TRBJ1-5	CASSYVEGGNQPQHF	TGTGCCAGCAGTTACGTGGAGGGTGGCAATCAGCCCCAGCATTTT
TRBV28	TRBD1	once	TRBJ2-1	CASSSGTGGEQFF	TGTGCCAGCAGTTCAGGGACAGGTGGTGAGCAGTTCTTC
TRBV12-5	TRBD1	NA	TRBJ1-5	CASGLVRGGVGNQPQHF	TGTGCTAGTGGTTTGGTAAGAGGGGGCGTAGGCAATCAGCCCCAGCATTTT
TRBV27	NA	NA	TRBJ1-1	CASTRPPRVPENTEAFF	TGTGCCAGCACTAGGCCCCCCAGGGTCCCAGAGAACACTGAAGCTTTCTTT
TRBV28	NA	NA	TRBJ1-2	CASSLEVPVLGYTF	TGTGCCAGCAGTTTGGAGGTCCCTGTCCTTGGCTACACCTTC
TRBV15	TRBD2	NA	TRBJ2-3	CATSAGARDTQYF	TGTGCCACCTCTGCGGGAGCGAGAGATACGCAGTATTTT
TRBV10-3	TRBD1	few	TRBJ1-5	CAISQTLQGNLQPQHF	TGTGCCATCAGTCAGACCTTACAGGGGAATCTTCAGCCCCAGCATTTT
TRBV4-3	NA	NA	TRBJ2-3	CASSQGWGGTDTQYF	TGCGCCAGCAGCCAAGGGTGGGGGGGCACAGATACGCAGTATTTT
TRBV5-1	NA	NA	TRBJ2-5	CASSLATGSLETQYF	TGCGCCAGCAGCTTGGCCACAGGGAGCCTAGAGACCCAGTACTTC
TRBV7-3	NA	once	TRBJ1-3	CASSLSGGNTIYF	TGTGCCAGCAGCTTATCAGGCGGAAACACCATATATTTT
TRBV5-5	TRBD1	NA	TRBJ2-1	CASSLAIGTAKDNEQFF	TGTGCCAGCAGCTTGGCCATCGGGACAGCGAAGGACAATGAGCAGTTCTTC
TRBV5-4	TRBD1	NA	TRBJ2-1	CASSPQGMDGQFF	TGTGCCAGCAGCCCACAGGGGATGGATGGGCAGTTCTTC
TRBV7-8	TRBD2	NA	TRBJ2-7	CASSLGLAGGPYEQYF	TGTGCCAGCAGCCTGGGACTAGCGGGAGGGCCCTACGAGCAGTACTTC
TRBV7-2	TRBD2	NA	TRBJ2-3	CASSLYSGRAADTQYF	TGTGCCAGCAGCTTGTATAGCGGGAGGGCGGCAGATACGCAGTATTTT
TRBV18	NA	NA	TRBJ2-7	CASSPPVIDEQYF	TGTGCCAGCTCACCCCCCGTTATTGACGAGCAGTACTTC
TRBV6-5	TRBD1	NA	TRBJ2-1	CASSTDPGGLRFF	TGTGCCAGCAGTACTGATCCAGGGGGTCTTAGATTCTTC
TRBV4-2	TRBD2	NA	TRBJ2-1	CASGYGGGNNEQFF	TGTGCTTCGGGGTACGGGGGGGGGAACAATGAGCAGTTCTTC
TRBV27	NA	NA	TRBJ2-3	CASGGVVDTQYF	TGTGCCAGCGGAGGGGTCGTCGATACGCAGTATTTT
TRBV2	NA	NA	TRBJ2-7	CASSEEGGEQYF	TGTGCCAGCAGTGAAGAGGGAGGCGAGCAGTACTTC
TRBV7-8	TRBD1	NA	TRBJ2-2	CASSITSQGNGELFF	TGTGCCAGCAGCATAACGTCACAGGGGAACGGGGAGCTATTTTTT
TRBV19	NA	NA	TRBJ1-2	CASSEIQGSANYGYTF	TGTGCCAGTAGTGAGATTCAGGGTTCAGCTAACTATGGCTACACCTTC
TRBV2	TRBD2	NA	TRBJ2-7	CASRTSSGGSPEQYF	TGTGCCAGCAGAACTTCTAGCGGGGGGTCTCCCGAGCAGTACTTC
TRBV6-1	TRBD1	NA	TRBJ2-1	CASSERGQEAYNEQFF	TGTGCCAGCAGTGAAAGGGGACAGGAAGCGTACAATGAGCAGTTCTTC
TRBV2	NA	NA	TRBJ1-1	CASRRGGTEAFF	TGTGCCAGCAGGAGGGGAGGCACTGAAGCTTTCTTT
TRBV11-2	TRBD1	few	TRBJ1-2	CASSLDPTGVPYNYGYTF	TGTGCCAGCAGCTTAGATCCGACAGGGGTCCCTTATAACTATGGCTACACCTTC
TRBV18	NA	NA	TRBJ1-5	CASSRGSNNQPQHF	TGTGCCAGCTCAAGAGGCAGTAACAATCAGCCCCAGCATTTT
TRBV30	TRBD1	few	TRBJ1-4	CARGQGAGEKLFF	TGTGCCCGCGGACAGGGGGCCGGTGAAAAACTGTTTTTT
TRBV6-1	TRBD1	few	TRBJ1-2	CASSESFWDSPFQDGYTF	TGTGCCAGCAGTGAGTCTTTCTGGGACAGCCCGTTTCAAGATGGCTACACCTTC
TRBV5-1	TRBD1	once	TRBJ2-7	CASIPGQGAYEQYF	TGCGCCAGCATCCCCGGACAGGGAGCCTACGAGCAGTACTTC
TRBV19	NA	once	TRBJ1-4	CASRLNRASNEKLFF	TGTGCCAGTAGGCTGAACAGGGCGAGTAATGAAAAACTGTTTTTT
TRBV27	NA	few	TRBJ2-3	CASSTYTDTQYF	TGTGCCAGCAGCACCTACACAGATACGCAGTATTTT
TRBV28	NA	NA	TRBJ1-2	CATEPGGPYGYTF	TGTGCCACCGAACCTGGAGGGCCCTATGGCTACACCTTC
TRBV2	NA	NA	TRBJ1-1	CASSEQGATEAFF	TGTGCCAGCAGTGAACAGGGTGCCACTGAAGCTTTCTTT
TRBV19	TRBD2	NA	TRBJ2-5	CASRAPSGGPKGGTQYF	TGTGCCAGTAGAGCTCCTAGCGGGGGCCCGAAGGGTGGGACCCAGTACTTC
TRBV25-1	NA	few	TRBJ1-2	CASMEGNYGYTF	TGTGCCAGCATGGAGGGGAACTATGGCTACACCTTC
TRBV7-2	TRBD2	NA	TRBJ2-2	CASSLPAGGGTGELFF	TGTGCCAGCAGCTTACCGGCGGGGGGAGGGACCGGGGAGCTGTTTTTT
TRBV6-5	NA	NA	TRBJ2-3	CASSYGGGRTDTQYF	TGTGCCAGCAGTTACGGAGGGGGCCGCACAGATACGCAGTATTTT
TRBV5-1	TRBD1	NA	TRBJ2-7	CASSTGQERYEQYF	TGCGCCAGCAGCACGGGACAGGAGCGTTACGAGCAGTACTTC
TRBV4-2	TRBD2	once	TRBJ2-3	CASSQGGTGADTQYF	TGTGCCAGCAGCCAGGGGGGGACTGGAGCAGATACGCAGTATTTT
TRBV4-2	NA	once	TRBJ1-1	CASSQVTRDTEAFF	TGTGCCAGCAGCCAAGTAACCAGGGACACTGAAGCTTTCTTT
TRBV7-2	NA	NA	TRBJ1-1	CASVFGGLETEAFF	TGTGCCAGCGTATTCGGGGGGCTAGAGACTGAAGCTTTCTTT
TRBV2	TRBD1	once	TRBJ2-6	CASRQGAGANVLTF	TGTGCCAGCAGACAGGGGGCTGGGGCCAACGTCCTGACTTTC
TRBV28	TRBD1	NA	TRBJ2-7	CASSRQGFTYEQYF	TGTGCCAGCAGTAGACAGGGTTTTACGTACGAGCAGTACTTC
TRBV28	NA	NA	TRBJ1-1	CASRPFDINTEAFF	TGTGCCAGCAGGCCATTTGACATCAACACTGAAGCTTTCTTT